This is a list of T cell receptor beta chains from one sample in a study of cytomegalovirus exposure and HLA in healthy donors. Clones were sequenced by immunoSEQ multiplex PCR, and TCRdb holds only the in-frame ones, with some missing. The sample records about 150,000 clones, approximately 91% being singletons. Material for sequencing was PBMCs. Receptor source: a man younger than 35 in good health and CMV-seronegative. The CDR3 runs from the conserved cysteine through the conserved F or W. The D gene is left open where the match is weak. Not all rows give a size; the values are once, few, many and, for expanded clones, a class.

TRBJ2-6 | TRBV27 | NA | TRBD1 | TGTGCCAGCAGTTCATCATGGAGCCTCGGGACAGCAATATCTAGCTCTGGGGCCAACGTCCTGACTTTC | CASSSSWSLGTAISSSGANVLTF
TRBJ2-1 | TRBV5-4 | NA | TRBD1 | TGTGCCAGCAGCCGCCTTGCGACTTCGGGACAGGGTTACAATGAGCAGTTCTTC | CASSRLATSGQGYNEQFF
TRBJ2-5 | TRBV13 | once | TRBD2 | TGTGCCAGCAGCTTATGGCGGGAGGTAGAGACCCAGTACTTC | CASSLWREVETQYF
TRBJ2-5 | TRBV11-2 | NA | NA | TGTGCCAGCAACGAAGCACAGGGTAGGGAAGAGACCCAGTACTTC | CASNEAQGREETQYF
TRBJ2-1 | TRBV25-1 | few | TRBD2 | TGTGCCAGCAGTGTAGCGGGAGGGGATGAGCAGTTCTTC | CASSVAGGDEQFF
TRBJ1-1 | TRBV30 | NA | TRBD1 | TGTGCCTGGAAGGGACAGGGGAACACTGAAGCTTTCTTT | CAWKGQGNTEAFF
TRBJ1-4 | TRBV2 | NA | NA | TGTGCCAGCAACGCAGGGGAAGATGAAAAACTGTTTTTT | CASNAGEDEKLFF
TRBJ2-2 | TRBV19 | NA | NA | TGTGCCAGTGCTCGTCAGGGTTTTACCGGGGAGCTGTTTTTT | CASARQGFTGELFF
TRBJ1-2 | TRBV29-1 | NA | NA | TGCAGCGTTGAATTGACAGGCTCCTATGGCTACACCTTC | CSVELTGSYGYTF
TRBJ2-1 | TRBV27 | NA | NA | TGTGCCAGCAAAGTTAGTGAGTTCCACAATGAGCAGTTCTTC | CASKVSEFHNEQFF
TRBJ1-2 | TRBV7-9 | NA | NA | TGTGCCAGCAGCTTAGATTGGGGCCCCAGCTACACCTTC | CASSLDWGPSYTF
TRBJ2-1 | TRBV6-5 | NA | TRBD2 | TGTGCCAGCAGTTACGGGGTCATAGCGGGAGATAATGAGCAGTTCTTC | CASSYGVIAGDNEQFF
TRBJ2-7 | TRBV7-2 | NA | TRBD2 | TGTGCCAGCAGCCCCGGACTAGCGGACACCTACGAGCAGTACTTC | CASSPGLADTYEQYF
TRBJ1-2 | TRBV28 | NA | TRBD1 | TGTGCCAGCAGTTTAACGGGGCTCGTGACAGGGGCCTATGGCTACACCTTC | CASSLTGLVTGAYGYTF
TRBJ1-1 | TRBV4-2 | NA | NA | TGTGCCAGCAGCCAAGATGGGCGCGCGAACACTGAAGCTTTCTTT | CASSQDGRANTEAFF
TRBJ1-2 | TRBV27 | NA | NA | TGTGCCAGCAGTTTATCAGCCGGGACTGTTACTAACTATGGCTACACCTTC | CASSLSAGTVTNYGYTF
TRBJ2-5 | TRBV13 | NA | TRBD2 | TGTGCCAGCAGCTTAGCGGGGGGGAAACAAGAGACCCAGTACTTC | CASSLAGGKQETQYF
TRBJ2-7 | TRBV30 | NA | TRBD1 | TGTGCCTGGAGTGTAGGGGACAGCTCCTACGAGCAGTACTTC | CAWSVGDSSYEQYF
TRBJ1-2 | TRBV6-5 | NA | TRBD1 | TGTGCCAGCAGTTACTCGGGACAGGGTGCGAGCTACACCTTC | CASSYSGQGASYTF
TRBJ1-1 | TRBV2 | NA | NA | TGTGCCAGCAGAGGTTATTCGGACTCTGAAGCTTTCTTT | CASRGYSDSEAFF
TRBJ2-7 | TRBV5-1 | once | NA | TGCGCCAGCAGCAGGTTTGGCCCCCCCGAGGGTTACGAGCAGTACTTC | CASSRFGPPEGYEQYF
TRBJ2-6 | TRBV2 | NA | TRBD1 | TGTGCCAGCAGGACGGACAGGGGCCGATCTGGGGCCAACGTCCTGACTTTC | CASRTDRGRSGANVLTF
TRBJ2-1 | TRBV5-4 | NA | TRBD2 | TGTGCCAGCAGGCCCGGGACTAGCCGGTACAATGAGCAGTTCTTC | CASRPGTSRYNEQFF
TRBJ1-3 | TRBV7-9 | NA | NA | TGTGCCAGCAGCAACACAGGGAACTCTGGAAACACCATATATTTT | CASSNTGNSGNTIYF
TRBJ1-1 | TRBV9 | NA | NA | TGTGCCAGCGGGCGGAACACTGAAGCTTTCTTT | CASGRNTEAFF
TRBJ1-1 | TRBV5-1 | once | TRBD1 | TGCGCCAGCAGCACTGGGACAGGGATTTTGAACACTGAAGCTTTCTTT | CASSTGTGILNTEAFF
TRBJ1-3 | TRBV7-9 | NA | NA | TGTGCCAGCAGCTTAGGGCCCAGCGGCTCTGGAAACACCATATATTTT | CASSLGPSGSGNTIYF
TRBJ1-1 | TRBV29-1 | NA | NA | TGCAGCGTCACTATAACCCGTTCCGACAGCACTGAAGCTTTCTTT | CSVTITRSDSTEAFF